Each of the 8 T cell receptor beta chains below was sequenced from the same sample in a study of control samples from healthy donors and cancer patients. TCRdb keeps only in-frame clones here, not all; method: immunoSEQ multiplex PCR. The sample carries 95,000 to 150,000 clones, around 87% recorded once. The material sequenced was blood. Source of these receptors: a man aged 55 to 70 in good health.

The chain employs TRBV12-2 and TRBJ1-3; TRBD1, the D gene given by the table, was not confirmed from the DNA. TRBV12-2 represents a pseudogene. The CDR3 is made up of 18 amino acids. DNA of the CDR3: TGTGCAAGTCGCTTAGGACGGACAGGGGGCGAGAGAGGAAACACCATATATTTT. It codes for CASRLGRTGGERGNTIYF.

The chain carries TRBV6-5 and TRBJ1-5; the match to TRBD1 covers 9 bases. The length of the CDR3 is 15 residues. The V gene end was trimmed by 6 bases and the J gene end by 0 bases; junction bases not matched to a gene: 3. The V gene's germline CDR1 is MNHEY and CDR2 SVGAGI. The CDR3 loop reads CASRRDRDSNQPQHF. The CDR3 region has the DNA TGTGCCAGCAGGCGGGACAGGGATAGCAATCAGCCCCAGCATTTT.

CDR3 sequence (DNA): TGCGCCAGCAGCTCGACCTCAAACAGGGTATTGAACACTGAAGCTTTCTTT. Its protein product is CASSSTSNRVLNTEAFF. J is TRBJ1-1 and V is TRBV5-1; weak D call: TRBD1 (6 bases). Germline V gene data show CDR1 as SGHRS and CDR2 as YFSETQ. V lost 3 bases and J 0 bases, leaving 18 bases between the germline ends. CDR3 length: 17 amino acids.

This clone was seen only once. The CDR3, as DNA: TGTGCCAGCTCACCATTGATGGCAGAAGAGACCCAGTACTTC. The encoded protein is CASSPLMAEETQYF. The chain links TRBV18 to TRBJ2-5; D unclear. Trimming pared 2 bases from V and 3 bases from J, leaving 10 bases between. This CDR3 comprises 14 residues. Germline CDR1 reads KGHSH; CDR2 reads LQKENI.

V gene TRBV5-6 combines with J gene TRBJ1-2, with D maybe TRBD1 (5 bases). The germline V and J ends were trimmed by 3 bases and 4 bases, with 13 bases remaining between them. The V gene's germline CDR1 is SGHDT and CDR2 YYEEEE. The CDR3 is 14 amino acids. The CDR3 protein is CASSYGQRFYGYTF. The CDR3 nucleotides are TGTGCCAGCAGCTACGGACAACGGTTCTATGGCTACACCTTC.

The chain has TRBV3-1 (or the pseudogene TRBV3-2) and TRBJ1-3, with D tentatively TRBD1 (6 bases). The CDR3 sequence is 16 residues long. The germline V gene has CDR1 LGHDT and CDR2 YNNKEL (reference sequence). With 1 base removed from V and 2 bases from J, the gap between germline ends came to 12 bases. DNA for the CDR3: TGTGCCAGCAGCCAAGCGGACAGTATCCCTGGAAACACCATATATTTT. Its translation is CASSQADSIPGNTIYF.

The rearrangement links TRBV19 to TRBJ2-3; 10 nucleotides align to TRBD1. The V and J ends lost 4 bases and 5 bases, in that order; junction bases with no gene match: 9. This CDR3 comprises 16 residues. Germline lookup yields CDR1 LNHDA and CDR2 SQIVND (reference sequence). The CDR3 DNA is TGTGCCAGTAGTAATGGAGGGACAGGGGTGAGAGATACGCAGTATTTT. Protein product: CASSNGGTGVRDTQYF.

This clone came up once. This chain joins TRBV5-1 and TRBJ1-1, with 7 nucleotides matching TRBD1. The CDR3 spans 13 residues. In germline, CDR1 is SGHRS, CDR2 YFSETQ. V was clipped by 5 bases and J by 0 bases; unmatched bases: 1. DNA for the CDR3: TGCGCCAGCAGGGGACAGCTGAACACTGAAGCTTTCTTT. Its translation: CASRGQLNTEAFF.